This paragraph covers one T cell receptor (beta chain) sequence. No antigen is known for it. TCRdb fed the reads into MiXCR, producing one record per CDR3 protein. The sample includes some 680,000 distinct CDR3 sequences, roughly a third of them seen just once. The length of the CDR3 is 18 residues. V lost 2 bases and J 7 bases, leaving 24 bases between the germline ends. Looked up from germline, CDR1 is SGHTA and CDR2 is FQGNSA. The entry originates in a study of T cell repertoires in cytomegalovirus infection. Turning to the study itself: From public TCR beta signatures came an indication of both CMV infection and matching HLA type. General study points: It was HLA-C-restricted CMV-specific TCR beta clonotypes that dominated the response ex vivo.

The chain combines TRBV7-2 with TRBJ1-5, with D maybe TRBD1 (6 bases). The TCR originated in a human donor in good health (CMV status not recorded). Some clones in this sample may be carry-over from other donors' samples. Sequencing used PBMCs. CDR3 loop: CASSLLPSGGGLGQPQHF. CDR3 nucleotides: TGTGCCAGCAGCTTATTACCCAGCGGGGGCGGCTTAGGACAGCCCCAGCATTTT.